This T cell receptor beta chain originates from a study of T-cell reconstitution after alpha-beta-depleted transplantation in children (dated by TCRdb to the mid-2010s). Study-level background: The study quantitatively tracked T-cell immune reconstitution after TCRalphabeta/CD19-depleted allogeneic hematopoietic cell transplantation in children using TCR repertoire profiling. Results and caveats for the whole study, not just this receptor: About two months after transplant, the apparently early recovery of alphabetaT-cell counts reportedly depended on just several hundred clones that had expanded rapidly and came from non-depleted graft cells. The frequencies of hyperexpanded clones fell over the following months, and after one year, T-cell counts and TCRbeta diversity were mostly attributed to newly produced T cells. In some patients, the high TCRbeta diversity seen at day 60 was put down to recipient T cells and intrathymic progenitors that had survived conditioning.

The library relied on PCR. Sequencing was carried out with an Illumina HiSeq 2500. TCR library preparation used molecular barcoding, with unique molecular identifiers applied to normalize quantification of the TCRbeta repertoire. TCRdb's own reprocessing of the public reads used fastp at Q25 and MiXCR and kept productive beta chains. One record per CDR3 amino acid sequence lists the most common genes and DNA. The sample table contains 450,000 to 600,000 distinct CDR3 sequences; only one count was recorded for approximately 10% of them. The ten biggest clones cover 2% of the sample. To note about this clonotype: Its antigen target is currently unknown. Per-base qualities were not stored, and no clone one base away is much larger.

According to the study, the label for this sample's treatment or condition signals: allogeneic hematopoietic cell transplantation with graft depleted of TCRalphabeta T cells and CD19 B cells. The transplant recipients were children given TCRalphabeta/CD19-depleted allogeneic hematopoietic cell grafts. V is clipped by 1 base and J by 0 bases, and the sequence between their germline boundaries is 16 bases long. Counted from cysteine to phenylalanine, this CDR3 has 18 amino acids. Only the CDR3 portion is preserved as DNA: 54 bases, with reading frame beginning at the first base. Sequences SGHTA (CDR1) and FQGNSA (CDR2) are obtained from the germline V gene.

The chain is encoded by TRBV7-2 joined to TRBJ2-1; the D gene cannot be resolved beyond TRBD1 or TRBD2, each matching 6 bases. The sample here was PBMCs, taken before TCRalphabeta/CD19-depleted stem cell transplant. This clonotype was obtained from a child between 2 and 9 years old with inherited bone marrow failure, due to receive a stem cell transplant. The sequenced DNA: TGTGCCAGCAGCTTAGACCCTCGACTAGGGGGCTCCTACAATGAGCAGTTCTTC. It specifies CASSLDPRLGGSYNEQFF.